The 10 T cell receptor beta chains presented below share a single source sample, sequenced in a study of preoperative IRX-2 immunotherapy in early breast cancer. Produced via immunoSEQ multiplex PCR; TCRdb's table is partial and in-frame only. The sample lists roughly 99,000 clones, roughly 90% occurring once. Specified treatment: preoperative locoregional IRX-2 cytokine immunotherapy. Source: tumor tissue, taken after IRX-2 immunotherapy. The receptors shown here come from a human donor with breast cancer.

The chain carries TRBV5-1 and TRBJ1-4, with 8 positions matching TRBD1. Germline V gene data show CDR1 as SGHRS and CDR2 as YFSETQ. The CDR3 runs 14 residues. J was trimmed by 7 bases and V by 3 bases; bases with no gene match: 5. The CDR3 loop is CASSYGQGGEKLFF. Here the CDR3 DNA reads TGCGCCAGCAGCTATGGACAGGGAGGTGAAAAACTGTTTTTT.

Written as DNA, the CDR3 is TGTGCCTGGGCGAACCTTAAGAACACTGAAGCTTTCTTT. This codes for CAWANLKNTEAFF. The chain uses TRBV30 and TRBJ1-1; D is unresolved. The CDR3 spans 13 residues. V lost 5 bases and J lost 1, with 11 bases in between. Looked up from germline, CDR1 is GTSNPN and CDR2 is SVGIG (reference sequence).

V gene TRBV6-8 combines with J gene TRBJ2-7, with D unclear. The CDR3 has 14 residues. The V gene lost 7 bases and the J gene lost 2 bases, with 15 bases spanning the gap. The germline V gene encodes CDR1 MNHGY and CDR2 SAAAGT. This CDR3 reads CASTLRVGAYEQYF. The DNA of the CDR3 is TGTGCCAGCACTTTGCGAGTTGGGGCCTACGAGCAGTACTTC.

The CDR3 sequence is CASSPTSSQRGTQYF. DNA for the CDR3: TGCGCCAGCAGCCCGACTAGTTCTCAGAGGGGTACGCAGTATTTT. The chain combines TRBV5-1 with TRBJ2-3, with D possibly TRBD2 on 6 matching bases. The V gene lost 4 bases and the J gene lost 8 bases, with 20 bases spanning the gap. The CDR3 sequence is 15 residues long. In germline, CDR1 is SGHRS, CDR2 YFSETQ.

As concerns this clone: The germline gene is not matched at one end of the junction; a read error may be the cause. The gene calls are TRBV23-1 and TRBJ2-7, with 9 bases that match TRBD2. TRBV23-1 is an open reading frame whose function is uncertain. CDR3 length: 13 amino acids. The CDR3 bases are TGCGCCACCAGTAGCGGGAGTGCCTACGAGCAGTACTTC. Its protein product is CATSSGSAYEQYF.

The V call is TRBV30, the J call TRBJ1-6, with D perhaps TRBD1 (5 bases). The germline gives CDR1 GTSNPN, CDR2 SVGIG (reference sequence). The CDR3 is made up of 15 amino acids. Trimming took off 0 bases at V and 6 bases at J, with 12 bases between the two ends. CDR3 residues: CAWSVLRQFNSPLHF. For the CDR3, the DNA is TGTGCCTGGAGTGTACTTAGACAGTTTAATTCACCCCTCCACTTT.

The chain recombines TRBV11-3 with TRBJ1-4, with unresolved D. From germline, CDR1 is SGHNT and CDR2 YENEEA. V gave up 4 bases and J gave up 8 bases, with 14 bases separating them. The CDR3 has 14 amino acids. CDR3: CASSSQWVGEKLFF. CDR3 sequence (DNA): TGTGCCAGCAGCTCGCAGTGGGTCGGCGAAAAACTGTTTTTT.

A single count supports this clone. The rearrangement joins TRBV18 to TRBJ2-2, with 8 bases matching TRBD1. The J call is uncertain, as TRBJ1-3 better fits the DNA end. Germline CDR1 and CDR2: KGHSH and LQKENI. The CDR3 consists of 17 residues. Written as DNA, the CDR3 is TGTGCCAGCTCACAGATGGACAGGGTGTTAACTGGAAACACCATATATTTT. As protein: CASSQMDRVLTGNTIYF.

The chain is built from TRBV5-1 and TRBJ1-1; tentative D call: TRBD1 (6 bases). Germline V gene lookup returns CDR1 SGHRS and CDR2 YFSETQ. The length of the CDR3 is 15 residues. The V gene lost 4 bases and the J gene lost 5 bases, with 18 bases spanning the gap. Here the CDR3 reads CASSTSTGVVTEAFF. DNA of the CDR3: TGCGCCAGCAGCACCTCGACAGGAGTGGTGACTGAAGCTTTCTTT.

This clone came up a few times. The V and J genes are TRBV7-5 and TRBJ1-2. TRBV7-5 is a pseudogene. The CDR3 is 15 amino acids. In DNA, the CDR3 is TGTGCCAGCACCCTTCGGAGGGACCGTAGATATGGCTACACCTTC. Translated: CASTLRRDRRYGYTF.